The 8 T cell receptor beta chains given below trace back to one sample, sequenced in a study of T cell changes during pregnancy in multiple sclerosis. Profiling relied on immunoSEQ multiplex PCR, and the TCRdb table lists in-frame clones only, not all of them. The sample yields about 40,000 clones, about 91% seen once. Sequencing used CD4+ T cells from peripheral blood mononuclear cells, obtained in the third trimester of pregnancy. These receptors came from a female donor in good health, enrolled as a control in a pregnancy study.

The chain uses TRBV18 and TRBJ1-1, with 7 bases identical to TRBD1. Losses at the gene ends were 2 bases for V and 7 bases for J; bases not matched to a gene: 7. Germline lookup yields CDR1 KGHSH and CDR2 LQKENI. This CDR3 comprises 14 residues. CDR3 amino acids: CASSPRDQGGEAFF. In DNA, the CDR3 is TGTGCCAGCTCACCAAGGGATCAGGGGGGTGAAGCTTTCTTT.

The J gene is TRBJ2-7, the V gene TRBV28; D ambiguous. The CDR3 runs to 14 residues. The V end was cut by 3 bases, the J end by 2 bases, with 11 bases between. In germline, CDR1 is MDHEN, CDR2 SYDVKM. This CDR3 is CASSFGLTAYEQYF. The DNA of the CDR3 is TGTGCCAGCAGTTTTGGCCTAACAGCCTACGAGCAGTACTTC.

The CDR3 here is CASSKGQRNGEPQHF. The DNA of the CDR3 is TGTGCCAGTAGTAAGGGACAGCGAAACGGGGAGCCCCAGCATTTT. The chain joins TRBV19 to TRBJ1-5; 7 nucleotides line up with TRBD1. CDR1 is LNHDA, CDR2 SQIVND, per germline (reference sequence). Losses at the gene ends were 4 bases for V and 8 bases for J; bases not matched to a gene: 11. The CDR3 sequence is 15 residues long.

This sequence joins TRBV9 and TRBJ1-6; D remains ambiguous. The CDR3 length is 13 residues. V was cut by 2 bases and J by 6 bases, with 6 bases left in between. Looked up from germline, CDR1 is SGDLS and CDR2 is YYNGEE. Written as DNA, the CDR3 is TGTGCCAGCAGCGTCGACATTAATTCACCCCTCCACTTT. Protein product: CASSVDINSPLHF.

This clone was observed a few times. The chain carries TRBV19 and TRBJ2-2; D is uncertain. The CDR3 has 17 residues. Germline V gene lookup returns CDR1 LNHDA and CDR2 SQIVND (reference sequence). Trimming pared 3 bases from V and 3 bases from J, leaving 17 bases between. CDR3 nucleotide sequence: TGTGCCAGTAGTATCTCCAGACACATCGTCGACACCGGGGAGCTGTTTTTT. This gives the protein CASSISRHIVDTGELFF.

The CDR3: CASSSRGFSGNTIYF. DNA of the CDR3: TGTGCCAGCAGCTCCAGGGGTTTCTCTGGAAACACCATATATTTT. J is TRBJ1-3 and V is TRBV7-2; maybe TRBD1 (6 bases). The V end was cut by 4 bases, the J end by 0 bases, with 10 bases between. The length of the CDR3 is 15 residues. Germline CDR1 reads SGHTA; CDR2 reads FQGNSA.

The chain links TRBV2 to TRBJ1-1; D is undetermined. The germline V gene has CDR1 SNHLY and CDR2 FYNNEI. Trimming removed 4 bases at V and 5 bases at J, with 14 bases between. The CDR3 is 14 amino acids. CDR3 nucleotide sequence: TGTGCCAGCAGTGTGTTAGGCGGAGAGACTGAAGCTTTCTTT. Amino acids: CASSVLGGETEAFF. The complete variable domain, with remaining parts taken from reference TRBV2 and TRBJ1-1, reads EPEVTQTPSHQVTQMGQEVILRCVPISNHLYFYWYRQILGQKVEFLVSFYNNEISEKSEIFDDQFSVERPDGSNFTLKIRSTKLEDSAMYFCASSVLGGETEAFFGQGTRLTVV.

The chain links TRBV15 to TRBJ2-6, with 13 bases matching TRBD2. CDR1 LNHNV and CDR2 YYDKDF come from the germline V gene (reference sequence). J was trimmed by 1 base and V by 2 bases; bases with no gene match: 2. This CDR3 is built from 18 residues. The CDR3 DNA sequence: TGTGCCACCAGCAGATTACTAGCGGGAGGGTCTGGGGCCAACGTCCTGACTTTC. Its protein product is CATSRLLAGGSGANVLTF.